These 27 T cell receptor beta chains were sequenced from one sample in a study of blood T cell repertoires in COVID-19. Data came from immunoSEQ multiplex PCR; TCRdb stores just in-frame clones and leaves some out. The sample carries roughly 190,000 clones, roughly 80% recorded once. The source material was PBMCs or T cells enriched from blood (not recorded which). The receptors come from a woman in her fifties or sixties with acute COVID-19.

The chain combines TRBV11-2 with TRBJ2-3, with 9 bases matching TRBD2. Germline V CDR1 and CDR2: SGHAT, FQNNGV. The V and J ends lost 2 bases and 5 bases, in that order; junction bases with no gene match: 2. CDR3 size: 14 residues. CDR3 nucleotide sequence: TGTGCCAGCAGCTTAAATAGCGGGGGAGATACGCAGTATTTT. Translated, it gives CASSLNSGGDTQYF.

The CDR3 nucleotides are TGTGCCAGCAGCTTAGTTGGGCACAGCACAGATACGCAGTATTTT. Encoded protein: CASSLVGHSTDTQYF. V and J are TRBV7-2 and TRBJ2-3, with D unresolved. The CDR3 spans 15 residues. The germline V and J ends were trimmed by 1 base and 0 bases, with 8 bases remaining between them. CDR1 SGHTA and CDR2 FQGNSA come from the germline V gene.

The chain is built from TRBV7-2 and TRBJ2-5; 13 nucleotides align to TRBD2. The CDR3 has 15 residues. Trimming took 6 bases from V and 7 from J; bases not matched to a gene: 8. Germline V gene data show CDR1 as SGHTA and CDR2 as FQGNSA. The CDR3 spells CASRRTSGSEGTQYF. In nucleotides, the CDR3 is TGTGCCAGCAGGCGGACTAGCGGGAGTGAGGGGACCCAGTACTTC.

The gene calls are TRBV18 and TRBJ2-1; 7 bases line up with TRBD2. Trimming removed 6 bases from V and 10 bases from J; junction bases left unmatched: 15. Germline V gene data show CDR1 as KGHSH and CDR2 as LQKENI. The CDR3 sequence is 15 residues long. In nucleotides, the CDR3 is TGTGCCAGCTCGGCGGGAGAGGGCATCGGGTTGGAGCAGTTCTTC. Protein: CASSAGEGIGLEQFF.

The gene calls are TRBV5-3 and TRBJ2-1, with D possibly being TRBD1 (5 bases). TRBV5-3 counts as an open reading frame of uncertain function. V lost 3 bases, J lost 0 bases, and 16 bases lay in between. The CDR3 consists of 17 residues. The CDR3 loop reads CARSSWKGSLSYNEQFF. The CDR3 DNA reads TGTGCCAGAAGCTCATGGAAGGGGTCACTCTCCTACAATGAGCAGTTCTTC.

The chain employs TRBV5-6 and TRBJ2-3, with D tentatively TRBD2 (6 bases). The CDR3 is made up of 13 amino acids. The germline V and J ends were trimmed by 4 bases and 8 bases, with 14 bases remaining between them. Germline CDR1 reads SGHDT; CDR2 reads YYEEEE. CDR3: CASSPTGLPTQYF. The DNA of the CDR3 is TGTGCCAGCAGCCCAACGGGACTCCCTACGCAGTATTTT.

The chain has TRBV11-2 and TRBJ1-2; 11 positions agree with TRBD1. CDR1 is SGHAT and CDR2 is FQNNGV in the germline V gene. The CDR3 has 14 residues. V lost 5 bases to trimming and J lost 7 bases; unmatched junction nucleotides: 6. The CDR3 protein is CASSRTGGSIGYTF. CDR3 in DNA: TGTGCCAGCAGCCGGACAGGGGGCTCTATTGGCTACACCTTC.

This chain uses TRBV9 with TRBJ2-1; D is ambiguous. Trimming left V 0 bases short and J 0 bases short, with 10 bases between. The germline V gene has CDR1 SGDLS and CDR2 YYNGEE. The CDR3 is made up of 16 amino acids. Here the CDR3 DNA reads TGTGCCAGCAGCGTAGGGGCTCAAAACTCCTACAATGAGCAGTTCTTC. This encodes CASSVGAQNSYNEQFF.

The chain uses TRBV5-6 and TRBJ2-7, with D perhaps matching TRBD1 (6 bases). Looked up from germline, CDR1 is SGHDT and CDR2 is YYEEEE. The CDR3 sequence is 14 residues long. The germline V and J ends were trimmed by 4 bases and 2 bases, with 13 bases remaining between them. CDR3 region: CASSDWTATYEQYV. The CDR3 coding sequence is TGTGCCAGCAGCGACTGGACAGCTACCTACGAGCAGTACGTC.

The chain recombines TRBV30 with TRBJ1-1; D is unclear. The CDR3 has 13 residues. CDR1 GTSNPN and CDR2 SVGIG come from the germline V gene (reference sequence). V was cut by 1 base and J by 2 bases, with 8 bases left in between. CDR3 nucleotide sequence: TGTGCCTGGAGTGGTGGGAGTAACACTGAAGCTTTCTTT. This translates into CAWSGGSNTEAFF.

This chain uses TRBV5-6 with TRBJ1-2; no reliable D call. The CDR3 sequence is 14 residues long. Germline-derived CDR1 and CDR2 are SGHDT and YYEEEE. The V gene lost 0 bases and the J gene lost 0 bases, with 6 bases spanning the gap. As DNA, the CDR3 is TGTGCCAGCAGCTTGGCCGGGACTAACTATGGCTACACCTTC. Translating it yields CASSLAGTNYGYTF.

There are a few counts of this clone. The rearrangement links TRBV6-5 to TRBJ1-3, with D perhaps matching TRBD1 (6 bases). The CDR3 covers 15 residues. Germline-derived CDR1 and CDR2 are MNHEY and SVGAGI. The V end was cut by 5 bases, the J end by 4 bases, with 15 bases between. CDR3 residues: CASSRDTLPGNTIYF. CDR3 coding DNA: TGTGCCAGCAGTAGGGACACCCTCCCGGGAAACACCATATATTTT.

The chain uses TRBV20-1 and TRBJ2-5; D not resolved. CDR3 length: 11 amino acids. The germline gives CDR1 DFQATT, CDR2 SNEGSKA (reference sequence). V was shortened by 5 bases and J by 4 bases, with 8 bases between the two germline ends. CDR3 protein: CSAPKRETQYF. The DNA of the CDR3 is TGCAGTGCTCCCAAGCGAGAGACCCAGTACTTC.

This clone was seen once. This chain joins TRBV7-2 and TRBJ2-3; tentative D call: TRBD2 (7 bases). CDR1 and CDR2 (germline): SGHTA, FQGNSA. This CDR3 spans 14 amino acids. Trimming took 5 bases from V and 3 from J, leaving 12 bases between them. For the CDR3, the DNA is TGTGCCAGCAGCCCCGGGGGGCGAACAGATACGCAGTATTTT. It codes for CASSPGGRTDTQYF.

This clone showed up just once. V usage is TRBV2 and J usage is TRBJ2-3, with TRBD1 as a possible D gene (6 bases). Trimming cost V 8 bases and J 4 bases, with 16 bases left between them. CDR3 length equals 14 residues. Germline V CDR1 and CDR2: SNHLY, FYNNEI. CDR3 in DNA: TGTGCCAGCGAGGCTTTTGGGGGCGCAGATACGCAGTATTTT. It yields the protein CASEAFGGADTQYF.

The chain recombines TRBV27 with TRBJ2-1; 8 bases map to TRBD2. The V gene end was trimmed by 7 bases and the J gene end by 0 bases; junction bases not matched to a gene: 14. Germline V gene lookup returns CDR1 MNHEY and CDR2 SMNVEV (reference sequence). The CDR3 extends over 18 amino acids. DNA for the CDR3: TGTGCCAGCACCCCACCCGGGACTAGAGACCTCTCCTACAATGAGCAGTTCTTC. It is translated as CASTPPGTRDLSYNEQFF.

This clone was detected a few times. CDR3 sequence: CASSPRSYGYTF. CDR3 DNA: TGTGCCAGTAGCCCGCGGTCCTATGGCTACACCTTC. V and J are TRBV19 and TRBJ1-2, with no clear D. Trimming cost V 6 bases and J 4 bases, with 9 bases left between them. The CDR3 is made up of 12 amino acids. Germline loops: CDR1 LNHDA, CDR2 SQIVND (reference sequence). Supplemented by reference TRBV19 and TRBJ1-2, the full variable domain reads DGGITQSPKYLFRKEGQNVTLSCEQNLNHDAMYWYRQDPGQGLRLIYYSQIVNDFQKGDIAEGYSVSREKKESFPLTVTSAQKNPTAFYLCASSPRSYGYTFGSGTRLTVV.

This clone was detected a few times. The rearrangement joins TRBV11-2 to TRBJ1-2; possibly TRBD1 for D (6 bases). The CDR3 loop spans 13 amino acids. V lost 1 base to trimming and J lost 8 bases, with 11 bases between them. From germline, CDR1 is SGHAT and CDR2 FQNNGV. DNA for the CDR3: TGTGCCAGCAGCTTAGGGGGGCAAGAAGGCTACACCTTC. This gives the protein CASSLGGQEGYTF.

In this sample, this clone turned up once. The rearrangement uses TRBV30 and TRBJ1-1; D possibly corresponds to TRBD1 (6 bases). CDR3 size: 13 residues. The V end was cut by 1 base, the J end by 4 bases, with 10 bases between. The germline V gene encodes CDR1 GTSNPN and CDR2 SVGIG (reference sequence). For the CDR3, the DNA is TGTGCCTGGAGTGGCCTACAGGGCACTGAAGCTTTCTTT. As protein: CAWSGLQGTEAFF.

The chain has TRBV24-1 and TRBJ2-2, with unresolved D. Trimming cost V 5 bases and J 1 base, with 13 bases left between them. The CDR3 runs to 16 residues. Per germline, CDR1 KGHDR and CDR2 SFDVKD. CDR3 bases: TGTGCCACCAGTGCCCCCAGGTCAGGGAACACCGGGGAGCTGTTTTTT. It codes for CATSAPRSGNTGELFF.

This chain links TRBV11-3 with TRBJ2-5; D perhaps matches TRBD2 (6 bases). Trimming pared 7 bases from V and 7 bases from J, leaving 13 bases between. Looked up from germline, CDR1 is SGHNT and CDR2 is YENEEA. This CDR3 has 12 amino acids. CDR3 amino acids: CASNGEEGTQYF. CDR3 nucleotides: TGTGCCAGCAATGGGGAGGAAGGGACCCAGTACTTC. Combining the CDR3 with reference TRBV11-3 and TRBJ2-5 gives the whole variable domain EAGVVQSPRYKIIEKKQPVAFWCNPISGHNTLYWYLQNLGQGPELLIRYENEEAVDDSQLPKDRFSAERLKGVDSTLKIQPAELGDSAVYLCASNGEEGTQYFGPGTRLLVL.

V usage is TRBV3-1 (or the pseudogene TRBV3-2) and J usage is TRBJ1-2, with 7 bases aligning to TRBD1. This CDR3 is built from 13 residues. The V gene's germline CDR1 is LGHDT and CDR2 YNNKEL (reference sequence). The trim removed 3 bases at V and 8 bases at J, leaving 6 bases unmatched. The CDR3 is CASSHRQGEGYTF. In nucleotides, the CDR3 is TGTGCCAGCAGCCACCGACAGGGAGAGGGCTACACCTTC.

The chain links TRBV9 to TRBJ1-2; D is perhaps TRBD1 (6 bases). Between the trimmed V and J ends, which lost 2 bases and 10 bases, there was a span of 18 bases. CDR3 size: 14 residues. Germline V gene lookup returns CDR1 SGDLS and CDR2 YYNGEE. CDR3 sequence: CASSVVQGIGDYTF. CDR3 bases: TGTGCCAGCAGCGTGGTACAGGGTATTGGGGACTACACCTTC.

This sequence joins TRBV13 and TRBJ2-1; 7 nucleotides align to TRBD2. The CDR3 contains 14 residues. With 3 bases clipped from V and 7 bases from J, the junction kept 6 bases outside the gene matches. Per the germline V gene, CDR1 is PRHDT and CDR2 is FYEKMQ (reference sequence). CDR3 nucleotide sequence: TGTGCCAGCAGCTTGGGTAGGCGGGGGAATGAGCAGTTCTTC. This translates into CASSLGRRGNEQFF. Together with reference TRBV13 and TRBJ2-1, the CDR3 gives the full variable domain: AAGVIQSPRHLIKEKRETATLKCYPIPRHDTVYWYQQGPGQDPQFLISFYEKMQSDKGSIPDRFSAQQFSDYHSELNMSSLELGDSALYFCASSLGRRGNEQFFGPGTRLTVL.

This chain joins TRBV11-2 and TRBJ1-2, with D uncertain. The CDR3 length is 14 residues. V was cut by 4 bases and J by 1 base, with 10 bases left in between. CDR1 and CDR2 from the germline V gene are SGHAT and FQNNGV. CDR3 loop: CASSSLSYNYGYTF. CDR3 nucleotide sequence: TGTGCCAGCAGCTCTCTGTCTTATAACTATGGCTACACCTTC.

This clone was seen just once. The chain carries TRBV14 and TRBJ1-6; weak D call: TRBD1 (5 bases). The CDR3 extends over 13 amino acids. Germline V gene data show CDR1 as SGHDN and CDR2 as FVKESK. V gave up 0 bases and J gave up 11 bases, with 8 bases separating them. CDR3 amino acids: CASSQDWGPPLHF. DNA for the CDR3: TGTGCCAGCAGCCAAGATTGGGGCCCACCCCTCCACTTT.

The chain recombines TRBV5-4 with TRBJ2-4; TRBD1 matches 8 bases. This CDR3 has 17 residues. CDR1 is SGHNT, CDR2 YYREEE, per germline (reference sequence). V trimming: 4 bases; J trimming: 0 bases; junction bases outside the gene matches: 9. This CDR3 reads CASSPTGGILAKNIQYF. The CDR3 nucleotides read TGTGCCAGCAGCCCCACAGGGGGGATTCTAGCCAAAAACATTCAGTACTTC.